Here is one T cell receptor beta chain with its context. Its specificity is unknown. Germline V gives CDR1 WNHNN, CDR2 SYGVQD (reference sequence). Trimming took off 2 bases at V and 0 bases at J, with 17 bases between the two ends. The CDR3 is 18 residues long. Amplified TCR beta CDR3 regions were obtained using RNA transcripts as template. RT-PCR in the first round used HTBI primers; a second-round multiplex PCR followed. TCRdb re-derived calls from the multiplex PCR reads in MiXCR, one entry per CDR3 protein. The top ten hold roughly 6.9% of the sample, which has 500,000 to 700,000 distinct CDR3 sequences, 20% to 25% seen once. The data derive from a study of Graves' ophthalmopathy and Graves' hyperthyroidism. Study-level results: Blood also contained most of the expanded thyroid clonotypes above 0.001 frequency.

The chain joins TRBV10-1 to TRBJ1-3, with D unclear. The specimen sequenced was peripheral blood. This sequence was found in a woman aged 18-29 years with stable Graves' hyperthyroidism. Some clones in this sample may be carry-over from other donors' samples. As DNA, the CDR3 is TGCGCCAGCAGTGAGGCCGGCGTTGGCACCAGCTCTGGAAACACCATATATTTT. Translation: CASSEAGVGTSSGNTIYF.